The sequence of this T cell receptor (beta chain) was determined in a study of T cell responses to AZD1222 COVID-19 vaccine (dated by TCRdb to about 2021). Background on the whole study: AZD1222 recipients with second doses at about 4 weeks or about 12 weeks were pooled, because spike-specific TCR depth and breadth did not differ between schedules. TCR sequencing was performed for about 250 trial participants, of whom roughly 200 were given two doses of AZD1222 and approximately 25 were given two doses of MenACWY control vaccine. Trial participants were enrolled by age into subgroups of 18-55, 56-69 and 70-plus years, and around 140, 26 and 57 TCR-sequenced participants, respectively, were included in these subgroups.

With regard to this clone: The antigen it recognizes is unknown. Qualities for individual bases were not recorded, and no much larger clone is one base off.

The CDR3 regions of human TCRbeta chains were subjected to immunosequencing. The study's own analysis went as follows. TCRs in the repertoires were matched against a reference library of SARS-CoV-2-specific TCRs that had been generated with the MIRA antigen-specificity platform. Breadth was defined as the fraction of unique TCRs that were SARS-CoV-2-associated, and depth was defined as the fraction of total T cells that were SARS-CoV-2-associated. Each spike-specific TCR was assigned to its reactive spike region and to a CD4 or CD8 class using the MIRA data. Log10-transformed breadth and depth values were compared by one-way ANOVA with Sidak's multiple comparisons tests. TCRdb's version of the immuneACCESS table is confined to in-frame rearrangements and falls short of the full clone set. An unresolved V gene accounts for under half of the shortfall where checked; the remainder is of unknown origin. Clonal size and the V and J genes are those of that table, whereas D and trimming came from the DNA. A total of more than 150,000 clones appear in this sample, 94% of them only once. The ten largest clones take up over 7.5% of the sample.

The paper's findings and limits, for the study overall: Because no day 14 peak-response samples were available, the repertoires could be characterized only after the peak T cell response. Participants were mostly white British and included more females than males, and it was suggested by the authors that clonal diversity may have been underestimated. Spike-specific TCR breadth and depth rose significantly after two AZD1222 doses compared with day 0 and with MenACWY recipients. In the small 56-69-year group, the increase in depth fell short of significance, most likely because of low power. Conclusions about previously exposed vaccinees were limited because only six or seven AZD1222 recipients were SARS-CoV-2 seropositive at baseline. The vaccine-associated CD4 TCRs covered the entire spike protein, and the dominant responses fell in regions 160-218 and 743-854. Reportedly, close to half of the unique spike-specific TCRs recognized epitopes lying outside the regions that are mutated in the B.1.351 and B.1.1.7 variants.

The time point label corresponds to: baseline before first vaccination. Vaccinee samples came from UK trials COV001 and COV002, including a single-blind randomized controlled phase 2/3 trial of AZD1222 (ChAdOx1 nCoV-19) in healthy adults. For TCRbeta chain sequencing, PBMC samples from trial participants were taken at day 0 and at day 28 after the second dose. The receptor was isolated from an adult in good health. The sample in question was peripheral blood, obtained on day 0 of AZD1222 vaccination.

The sequenced DNA is TGTGCCAGCAGTTGGGGGGCCGGCGGGGAGCTGTTTTTT. Translated, it gives CASSWGAGGELFF. In this chain, TRBV27 is recombined with TRBJ2-2, with the D call tentatively TRBD1 or TRBD2, each fitting 6 bases. Trimming costs V 4 bases and J 7 bases, and their ends lie 10 bases apart. Inclusive of the bounding cysteine and phenylalanine, the CDR3 is 13 residues long. The read is trimmed to its CDR3 DNA, 39 bases read in frame from base 1. From a lookup of the germline V gene (reference sequence), CDR1 and CDR2 are MNHEY and SMNVEV.